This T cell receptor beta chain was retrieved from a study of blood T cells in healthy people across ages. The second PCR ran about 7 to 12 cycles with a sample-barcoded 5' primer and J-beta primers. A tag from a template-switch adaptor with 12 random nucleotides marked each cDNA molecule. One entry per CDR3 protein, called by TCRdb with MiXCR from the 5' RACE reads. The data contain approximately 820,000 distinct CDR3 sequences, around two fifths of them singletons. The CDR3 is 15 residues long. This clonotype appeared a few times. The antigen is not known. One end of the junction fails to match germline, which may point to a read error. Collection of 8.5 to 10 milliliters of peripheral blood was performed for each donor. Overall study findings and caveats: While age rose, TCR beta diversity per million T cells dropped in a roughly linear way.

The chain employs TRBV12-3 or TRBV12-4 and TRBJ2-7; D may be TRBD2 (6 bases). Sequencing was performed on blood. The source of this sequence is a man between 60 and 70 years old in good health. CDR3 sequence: CASRLGSRELYEQYF. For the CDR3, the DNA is TGTGCCAGCAGATTAGGGAGCCGGGAGCTATACGAGCAGTACTTC.